This TCR beta chain emerged from a study of blood T cell repertoires in COVID-19. Looking at the study overall: PBMCs, B-cell-depleted T cells, or T cells were the source of the cDNA or gDNA that made up the material.

Clones were read by immunoSEQ multiplex PCR, and TCRdb kept only the in-frame ones, dropping some. The table includes around 100,000 clones, 84% detected once. The CDR3 runs 14 residues. V was trimmed by 1 base and J by 5 bases, leaving 9 bases between them. Germline V gene lookup returns CDR1 KGHSH and CDR2 LQKENI. The V call is TRBV18, the J call TRBJ2-1, with D possibly being TRBD1 (5 bases). The TCR was taken from a human donor in a cohort sampled during active COVID-19. Material for sequencing was peripheral blood. The CDR3 bases are TGTGCCAGCTCACCACGGACACAGCACAATGAGCAGTTCTTC. This sequence encodes CASSPRTQHNEQFF.